Given below is one TCR beta chain in context. This record belongs to a study of blood T cell repertoires in COVID-19. About the study: T cells, B-cell-depleted T cells, or PBMCs provided the cDNA or gDNA that served as material.

Germline assignment: CDR1 MDHEN and CDR2 SYDVKM. The CDR3 runs to 12 residues. The ends were cut back, 5 bases at V and 5 bases at J, with 9 bases in the middle. The study drew participants aged about 18 to 90 years from 20 to 30 US areas. Allocation to cohorts depended on clinical history reported by the participants. In the authors' workflow: Scientists estimated how many nucleated cells there were by amplifying reference gene primers. Clones were sequenced by immunoSEQ multiplex PCR, and TCRdb holds only the in-frame ones, with some missing. V and J calls and clone size follow that table, whereas D and trimming were derived from the DNA. The sample gives about 190,000 clones, 75% to 85% of which show up once; approximately 16% is in the top ten.

Sequencing used PBMCs or T cells enriched from blood (not recorded which). The V call is TRBV28, the J call TRBJ1-2; no firm D call. The receptor comes from a woman aged 50 to 60 with acute COVID-19. The CDR3 DNA reads TGTGCCAGCAGTGGGAGGGCTTATGGCTACACCTTC. It specifies CASSGRAYGYTF.